These 5 T cell receptor beta chains came from one sample sequenced in a study of blood T cell repertoires in COVID-19. Generated by immunoSEQ multiplex PCR, the TCRdb table keeps only in-frame clones and is missing some. The table has about 16,000 clones, 70% to 90% seen once. The sequenced material came from peripheral blood. The receptors derive from a human donor in a cohort sampled during active COVID-19.

The genes are TRBV11-2 and TRBJ2-7; 11 bases are a match to TRBD2. Unmatched junction bases numbered 9, after V lost 4 bases and J lost 13 bases. The CDR3 contains 13 residues. Germline lookup yields CDR1 SGHAT and CDR2 FQNNGV. The CDR3 DNA is TGTGCCAGCAGCTCCCGGACTAGCGGGCCCACCTACTTC. As protein: CASSSRTSGPTYF.

The rearrangement uses TRBV7-2 and TRBJ1-5, with TRBD1 as a possible D gene (6 bases). The CDR3 sequence is 15 residues long. The V and J ends lost 1 base and 6 bases respectively, with 13 bases between them. Germline loops: CDR1 SGHTA, CDR2 FQGNSA. CDR3: CASSLDGQGSQPQHF. In DNA, the CDR3 is TGTGCCAGCAGCTTAGACGGGCAGGGGAGTCAGCCCCAGCATTTT.

The V call is TRBV29-1, the J call TRBJ1-1, with D tentatively TRBD1 (6 bases). The CDR3 is made up of 11 amino acids. From germline, CDR1 is SQVTM and CDR2 ANQGSEA. Trimming removed 8 bases at V and 4 bases at J, with 11 bases between. CDR3 in amino acids: CSTSRGTEAFF. The CDR3 nucleotides read TGCAGCACCAGCAGGGGCACTGAAGCTTTCTTT.

This clone was seen only a few times. The chain carries TRBV7-9 and TRBJ2-2; 7 nucleotides line up with TRBD2. This CDR3 spans 17 amino acids. Germline loops: CDR1 SEHNR, CDR2 FQNEAQ (reference sequence). V lost 4 bases and J lost 0; bases outside the gene matches: 8. Here the CDR3 DNA reads TGTGCCAGCAGCTACGCTTCAAGCGGGGCGAACACCGGGGAGCTGTTTTTT. Amino acid sequence: CASSYASSGANTGELFF.

The chain combines TRBV4-3 with TRBJ1-6, with 9 bases that match TRBD1. The CDR3 has 15 amino acids. After removal of 3 bases from V and 10 bases from J, the junction contained 7 bases not matched to a gene. In germline, CDR1 is LGHNA, CDR2 YSLEER. The CDR3 sequence: CASSQSQGAESPLHF. The CDR3 DNA sequence: TGCGCCAGCAGCCAGTCACAGGGGGCTGAATCACCCCTCCACTTT.